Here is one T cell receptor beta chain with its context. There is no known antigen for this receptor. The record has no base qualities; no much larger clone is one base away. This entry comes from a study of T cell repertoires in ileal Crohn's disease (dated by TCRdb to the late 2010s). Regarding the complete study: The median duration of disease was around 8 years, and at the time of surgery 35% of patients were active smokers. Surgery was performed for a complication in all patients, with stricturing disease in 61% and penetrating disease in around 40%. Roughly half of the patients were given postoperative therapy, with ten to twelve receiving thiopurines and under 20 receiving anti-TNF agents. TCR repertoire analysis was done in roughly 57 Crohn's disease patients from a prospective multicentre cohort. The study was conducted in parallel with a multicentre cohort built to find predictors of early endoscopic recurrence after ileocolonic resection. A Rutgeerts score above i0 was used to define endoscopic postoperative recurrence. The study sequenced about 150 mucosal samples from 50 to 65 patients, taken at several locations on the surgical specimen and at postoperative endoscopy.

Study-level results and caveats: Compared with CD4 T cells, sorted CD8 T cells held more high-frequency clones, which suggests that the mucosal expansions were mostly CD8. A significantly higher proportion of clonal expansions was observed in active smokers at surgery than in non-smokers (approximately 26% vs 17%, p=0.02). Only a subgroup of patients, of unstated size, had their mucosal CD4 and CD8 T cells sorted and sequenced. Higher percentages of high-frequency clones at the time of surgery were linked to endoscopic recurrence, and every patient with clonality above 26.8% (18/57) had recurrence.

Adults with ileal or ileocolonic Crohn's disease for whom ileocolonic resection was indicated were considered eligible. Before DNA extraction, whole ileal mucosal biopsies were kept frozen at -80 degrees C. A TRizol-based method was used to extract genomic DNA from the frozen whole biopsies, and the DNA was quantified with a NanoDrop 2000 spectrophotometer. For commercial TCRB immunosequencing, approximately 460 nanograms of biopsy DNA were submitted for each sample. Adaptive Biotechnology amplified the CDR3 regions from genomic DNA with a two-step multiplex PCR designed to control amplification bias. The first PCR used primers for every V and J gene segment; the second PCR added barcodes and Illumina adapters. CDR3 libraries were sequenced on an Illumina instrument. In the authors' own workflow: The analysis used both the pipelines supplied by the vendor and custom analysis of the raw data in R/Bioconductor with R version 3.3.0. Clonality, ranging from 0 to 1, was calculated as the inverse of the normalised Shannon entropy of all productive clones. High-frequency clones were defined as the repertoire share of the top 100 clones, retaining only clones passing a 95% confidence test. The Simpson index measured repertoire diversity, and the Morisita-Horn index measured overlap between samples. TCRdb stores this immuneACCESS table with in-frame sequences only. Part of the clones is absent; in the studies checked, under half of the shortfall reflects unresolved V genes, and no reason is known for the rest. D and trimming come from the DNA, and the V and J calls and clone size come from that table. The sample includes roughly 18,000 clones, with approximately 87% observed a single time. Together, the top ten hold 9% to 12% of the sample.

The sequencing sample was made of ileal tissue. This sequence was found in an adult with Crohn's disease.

The nucleotide sequence reads TGTGCCAGCAGCTTAGCTAGCGAGTACAATGAGCAGTTCTTC. This encodes CASSLASEYNEQFF. The V and J genes are TRBV7-3 and TRBJ2-1, and TRBD2 may be the D gene, going by 6 matching bases. CDR1 and CDR2 are drawn from the germline V gene: SGHTA, FQGTGA. V is cut by 2 bases and J by 4 bases, and the space between the germline ends is 9 bases. The CDR3 measures 14 amino acids from cysteine to phenylalanine. Only CDR3 DNA is held: 42 bases, read in frame from base 1.